A single sample gave rise to the 22 T cell receptor beta chains below, sequenced in a study of shared clonotypes between healthy human individuals. The data were produced by immunoSEQ multiplex PCR, yet TCRdb's version contains in-frame clones alone and is incomplete. This table holds some 2 million clones, just under 95% found once. The naive CD8 population came from CD45RO-negative cells selected for CCR7, without terminally differentiated effector memory CD45RA+ cells. Sequencing input: naive CD8+ T cells sorted from blood. The receptors shown here come from a man younger than 35 in good health.

This chain links TRBV4-3 with TRBJ2-3; 7 bases match TRBD2. The junction had 15 bases not matched to a gene; V was cut back by 0 bases and J by 0 bases. Looked up from germline, CDR1 is LGHNA and CDR2 is YSLEER. This CDR3 contains 20 residues. CDR3 in amino acids: CASSQDRHLPGGLSTDTQYF. For the CDR3, the DNA is TGCGCCAGCAGCCAAGACCGGCACCTCCCTGGGGGACTAAGCACAGATACGCAGTATTTT.

The chain carries TRBV6-1 and TRBJ1-5, with 8 bases aligning to TRBD1. Trimming at V came to 2 bases and at J to 0 bases, leaving 6 bases not matched to a gene. This CDR3 contains 17 residues. The germline CDR1 and CDR2 sequences are MNHNS and SASEGT. For the CDR3, the DNA is TGTGCCAGCAGTGAATGGGCAGGGGGCTATAGCAATCAGCCCCAGCATTTT. Translating gives CASSEWAGGYSNQPQHF.

The chain has TRBV2 and TRBJ1-6; 9 bases map to TRBD1. Germline CDR1 is SNHLY and CDR2 is FYNNEI. The CDR3 extends over 17 amino acids. Trimming cost V 2 bases and J 2 bases; bases outside gene matches: 4. The CDR3: CASSEPGQGPYNSPLHF. The CDR3 nucleotides are TGTGCCAGCAGTGAACCGGGACAGGGACCCTATAATTCACCCCTCCACTTT.

Here the CDR3 reads CASSLAGDPYEQYF. The CDR3 region has the DNA TGTGCCAGCAGTTTGGCAGGTGACCCCTACGAGCAGTACTTC. The chain is built from TRBV6-6 and TRBJ2-7; D not resolved. With 4 bases removed from V and 2 bases from J, the gap between germline ends came to 12 bases. Germline V gene lookup returns CDR1 MNHNY and CDR2 SVGAGI (reference sequence). This CDR3 contains 14 residues.

The sample holds one count of this clone. Other nucleotide sequences in the sample specify the same CDR3. The CDR3 DNA sequence: TGTGCCAGCAGTTTAATCTGGGACAATGAGCAGTTCTTC. Translating it yields CASSLIWDNEQFF. The chain employs TRBV27 and TRBJ2-1; D gene ambiguous. This CDR3 spans 13 amino acids. Germline loops: CDR1 MNHEY, CDR2 SMNVEV (reference sequence). V was pared by 2 bases and J by 5 bases, with 7 bases between.

Remarks on this clone: Other DNA sequences in this specimen translate into the identical CDR3. The chain couples TRBV2 to TRBJ2-7; no clear D. This CDR3 has 10 residues. The V gene lost 6 bases and the J gene lost 3 bases, with 3 bases spanning the gap. Germline CDR1 SNHLY, CDR2 FYNNEI. The CDR3 here is CASRRYEQYF. For the CDR3, the DNA is TGTGCCAGCAGGCGCTACGAGCAGTACTTC.

The chain has TRBV7-9 and TRBJ1-1; perhaps TRBD1 as D (5 bases). CDR3 length: 17 residues. Looked up from germline, CDR1 is SEHNR and CDR2 is FQNEAQ (reference sequence). V lost 5 bases to trimming and J lost 1 base, with 20 bases between them. DNA for the CDR3: TGTGCCAGCAGCCCCCCGTTGGGGGGAGGAGGGAACACTGAAGCTTTCTTT. Translated, it gives CASSPPLGGGGNTEAFF.

With regard to this clone: Other DNA sequences in this sample translate to the same CDR3. V gene TRBV11-2 combines with J gene TRBJ1-3; maybe TRBD1 (6 bases). CDR1 and CDR2 from the germline V gene are SGHAT and FQNNGV. This CDR3 is built from 15 residues. V was shortened by 0 bases and J by 1 base, with 7 bases between the two germline ends. CDR3 nucleotide sequence: TGTGCCAGCAGCTTAGACAGGGGATCTGGAAACACCATATATTTT. It specifies CASSLDRGSGNTIYF.

The chain is built from TRBV6-5 and TRBJ2-7, with TRBD1 matching over 7 bases. Germline V lookup: CDR1 MNHEY, CDR2 SVGAGI. CDR3 size: 15 residues. J was trimmed by 0 bases and V by 0 bases; bases with no gene match: 2. CDR3 in DNA: TGTGCCAGCAGTTACTCGACAGGGAACTCCTACGAGCAGTACTTC. Protein: CASSYSTGNSYEQYF.

The V and J genes are TRBV25-1 and TRBJ2-7; D remains ambiguous. There are 13 residues in the CDR3. Germline values: CDR1 MGHDK, CDR2 SYGVNS. V lost 6 bases to trimming and J lost 2 bases, with 11 bases between them. The chain's CDR3 is CASSAALAYEQYF. The CDR3 DNA is TGTGCCAGCAGCGCGGCTTTGGCCTACGAGCAGTACTTC.

V gene TRBV25-1 combines with J gene TRBJ2-3, with 12 bases fitting TRBD1. Germline V gene sequence: CDR1 MGHDK, CDR2 SYGVNS. The V gene end was trimmed by 7 bases and the J gene end by 6 bases; junction bases not matched to a gene: 8. The CDR3 spans 15 residues. CDR3 sequence (DNA): TGTGCCAGCATCCCCGGGACAGGGGGCATGGATACGCAGTATTTT. Protein sequence: CASIPGTGGMDTQYF.

The chain links TRBV6-1 to TRBJ1-4; 9 nucleotides align to TRBD1. This CDR3 is built from 16 residues. CDR1 is MNHNS, CDR2 SASEGT, per germline. V was clipped by 4 bases and J by 7 bases; unmatched bases: 10. CDR3 in amino acids: CASSGPTGGITEKLFF. CDR3 nucleotides: TGTGCCAGCAGTGGCCCGACAGGGGGAATAACTGAAAAACTGTTTTTT.

The chain carries TRBV5-6 and TRBJ2-7, with TRBD2 as a possible D gene (6 bases). Germline CDR1 reads SGHDT; CDR2 reads YYEEEE. Trimming pared 7 bases from V and 1 base from J, leaving 15 bases between. The CDR3 sequence is 14 residues long. CDR3 nucleotide sequence: TGTGCCAGCGGCCAGGTAGCGGAGTCCTACGAGCAGTACTTC. Protein product: CASGQVAESYEQYF.

The chain links TRBV12-5 to TRBJ1-1; D is possibly TRBD1 (5 bases). The CDR3 contains 13 residues. Germline V CDR1 and CDR2: LGHNT, FRNRAP. The germline V and J ends were trimmed by 8 bases and 0 bases, with 10 bases remaining between them. CDR3 nucleotides: TGTGCTAGTACTCAGGGTATGAACACTGAAGCTTTCTTT. Its translation is CASTQGMNTEAFF.

The chain employs TRBV5-1 and TRBJ2-3; either TRBD1 or TRBD2 may fit D (6 bases each). In germline, CDR1 is SGHRS, CDR2 YFSETQ. The V end lost 4 bases, the J end lost 2 bases, and 14 bases lay between the germline ends. The CDR3 contains 15 residues. As DNA, the CDR3 is TGCGCCAGCAGCGGAGGGACAAGCTTCACAGATACGCAGTATTTT. Translated, it gives CASSGGTSFTDTQYF.

The chain couples TRBV27 to TRBJ2-7; no clear D. The CDR3 covers 13 residues. V was shortened by 8 bases and J by 1 base, with 12 bases between the two germline ends. Germline loops: CDR1 MNHEY, CDR2 SMNVEV (reference sequence). The CDR3 DNA sequence: TGTGCCAGCCGTACGGCTGGGTCCTACGAGCAGTACTTC. Protein sequence: CASRTAGSYEQYF.

As concerns this clone: The same CDR3 can be traced to other DNA sequences in this sample. The chain is built from TRBV7-9 and TRBJ2-7; the D gene is possibly TRBD1 (7 bases). V lost 0 bases to trimming and J lost 0 bases, with 9 bases between them. The CDR3 extends over 15 amino acids. CDR1 and CDR2 (germline): SEHNR, FQNEAQ (reference sequence). CDR3 protein: CASSLAQGGSYEQYF. CDR3 nucleotides: TGTGCCAGCAGCTTAGCGCAGGGGGGCTCCTACGAGCAGTACTTC.

The rearrangement links TRBV11-2 to TRBJ2-4, with D perhaps given as TRBD1 or TRBD2 (5 bases each). The ends were cut back, 7 bases at V and 0 bases at J, with 10 bases in the middle. Germline V gives CDR1 SGHAT, CDR2 FQNNGV. The CDR3 totals 14 residues. The DNA of the CDR3 is TGTGCCAGCACCCCGGGGACAGCCAAAAACATTCAGTACTTC. It specifies CASTPGTAKNIQYF.

In the case of this clone: At the DNA level, this CDR3 is encoded by other sequences in the same sample as well. The chain carries TRBV30 and TRBJ2-3; 11 nucleotides line up with TRBD2. Germline CDR1 and CDR2: GTSNPN and SVGIG (reference sequence). The CDR3 runs to 14 residues. The J segment lost 4 bases and the V segment lost 0 bases, leaving 0 bases of the junction unmatched. CDR3 protein: CAWSVSGRADTQYF. The CDR3 bases are TGTGCCTGGAGTGTTAGCGGGAGGGCAGATACGCAGTATTTT.

This chain joins TRBV30 and TRBJ2-5; a possible D gene is TRBD2 (6 bases). Germline V CDR1 and CDR2: GTSNPN, SVGIG (reference sequence). The CDR3 length is 15 residues. V dropped 1 base and J dropped 11 bases, with 23 bases sitting between them. As DNA, the CDR3 is TGTGCCTGGAGTGGGGCCGGGATCCTGGTCCGGGAGCAGTACTTC. It translates to CAWSGAGILVREQYF.

This sequence joins TRBV5-4 and TRBJ2-3; 7 positions agree with TRBD1. V lost 1 base to trimming and J lost 1 base; unmatched junction nucleotides: 6. The germline gives CDR1 SGHNT, CDR2 YYREEE (reference sequence). The CDR3 extends over 16 amino acids. The CDR3 spells CASSLSLTGGTDTQYF. In DNA, the CDR3 is TGTGCCAGCAGCTTGTCCCTTACAGGGGGCACAGATACGCAGTATTTT. Using reference TRBV5-4 and TRBJ2-3 for the parts outside the CDR3, the full variable domain is ETGVTQSPTHLIKTRGQQVTLRCSSQSGHNTVSWYQQALGQGPQFIFQYYREEENGRGNFPPRFSGLQFPNYSSELNVNALELDDSALYLCASSLSLTGGTDTQYFGPGTRLTVL.

This chain joins TRBV10-3 and TRBJ1-2, with 8 positions matching TRBD1. Germline V gene sequence: CDR1 ENHRY, CDR2 SYGVKD. J was trimmed by 8 bases and V by 2 bases; bases with no gene match: 4. The CDR3 spans 13 residues. In DNA form, the CDR3 reads TGTGCCATCAGTGAGGACAGGGGCGGAGGCTACACCTTC. Its protein is CAISEDRGGGYTF.